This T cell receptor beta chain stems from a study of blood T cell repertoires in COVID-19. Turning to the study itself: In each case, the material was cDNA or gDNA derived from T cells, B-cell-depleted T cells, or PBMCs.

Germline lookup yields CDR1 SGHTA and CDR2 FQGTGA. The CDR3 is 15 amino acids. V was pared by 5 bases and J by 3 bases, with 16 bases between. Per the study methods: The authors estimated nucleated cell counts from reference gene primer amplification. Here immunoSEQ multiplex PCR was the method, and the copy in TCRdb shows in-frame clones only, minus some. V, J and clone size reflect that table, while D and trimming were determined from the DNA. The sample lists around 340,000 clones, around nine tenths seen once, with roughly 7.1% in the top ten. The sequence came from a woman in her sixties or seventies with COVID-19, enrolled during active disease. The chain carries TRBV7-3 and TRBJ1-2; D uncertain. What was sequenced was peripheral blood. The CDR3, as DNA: TGTGCCAGCAGCGCCGTCGGGTCTGCAGACTATGGCTACACCTTC. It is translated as CASSAVGSADYGYTF.